A single sample gave rise to the 24 T cell receptor beta chains below, sequenced in a study of T cell repertoires in cytomegalovirus infection. TCRdb re-analysed the reads in MiXCR, keeping a single row per CDR3 protein. The sample has approximately 500,000 distinct CDR3 sequences, approximately 16% seen once; the top ten hold approximately 24%. The sample was CD8+ T cells from PBMCs. The receptors originated from a human donor in good health (CMV status not recorded). Some clones in this sample may be carry-over from other donors' samples.

This clonotype was counted a few times. The gene calls are TRBV6-5 and TRBJ2-2; D is unresolved. The CDR3 runs to 15 residues. The germline V gene has CDR1 MNHEY and CDR2 SVGAGI. V lost 1 base to trimming and J lost 0 bases, with 6 bases between them. This chain's CDR3 is CASSYLAANTGELFF. The CDR3 DNA sequence: TGTGCCAGCAGTTACTTGGCCGCGAACACCGGGGAGCTGTTTTTT.

This clonotype was counted a single time. The rearrangement links TRBV4-1 to TRBJ1-2, with 8 positions matching TRBD1. In germline, CDR1 is MGHRA, CDR2 YSYEKL. The V and J ends lost 0 bases and 3 bases, in that order; junction bases with no gene match: 3. CDR3 length equals 15 residues. CDR3 protein: CASSQDSDRDYGYTF. In DNA, the CDR3 is TGCGCCAGCAGCCAAGATTCGGACAGGGACTATGGCTACACCTTC.

This clonotype was observed many times. This chain uses TRBV2 with TRBJ2-7; no reliable D call. V was trimmed by 7 bases and J by 3 bases, leaving 4 bases between them. The CDR3 spans 10 residues. Germline V lookup: CDR1 SNHLY, CDR2 FYNNEI. The DNA for the CDR3 is TGTGCCAGCAAGGGCTACGAGCAGTACTTC. It encodes CASKGYEQYF. Looking up the rest from reference TRBV2 and TRBJ2-7 gives the full variable domain: EPEVTQTPSHQVTQMGQEVILRCVPISNHLYFYWYRQILGQKVEFLVSFYNNEISEKSEIFDDQFSVERPDGSNFTLKIRSTKLEDSAMYFCASKGYEQYFGPGTRLTVT.

Concerning this clonotype itself: This may come from a read error, since a much larger clone is one base off. The chain joins TRBV6-2 or TRBV6-3 to TRBJ2-7, with D perhaps matching TRBD2 (5 bases). The CDR3 spans 16 residues. CDR1 is MNHEY, CDR2 SVGEGT, per germline. CDR3 in DNA: TGTTCCAGCAGTGAAAGGGTCCTAGAGGGCTCCTACGAGCAGTACTTC. This translates into CSSSERVLEGSYEQYF.

This clonotype was seen at least ten times. This CDR3 reads CASSLATDTQYF. CDR3 DNA sequence: TGTGCCAGCAGCTTGGCCACAGATACGCAGTATTTT. The chain links TRBV7-6 to TRBJ2-3; D unclear. This CDR3 has 12 residues. Germline V CDR1 and CDR2: SGHVS, FNYEAQ. The ends were cut back, 3 bases at V and 2 bases at J, with 3 bases in the middle.

The table lists this clonotype with a few counts. This sequence joins TRBV7-9 and TRBJ2-7; 7 bases agree with TRBD1. Germline CDR1 SEHNR, CDR2 FQNEAQ (reference sequence). Trimming took 6 bases from V and 1 from J; bases not matched to a gene: 9. The CDR3 extends over 15 amino acids. Here the CDR3 reads CASSNSGTASYEQYF. In DNA, the CDR3 is TGTGCCAGCAGTAACTCCGGGACAGCTTCCTACGAGCAGTACTTC.

The DNA of the CDR3 is TGTGCCAGCAGTTTATCGTGGTTTGAGCGGGAGGGCCGCGAGACCCAGTACTTC. Residues: CASSLSWFEREGRETQYF. The J gene is TRBJ2-5, the V gene TRBV27; 10 bases fit TRBD2. Germline CDR1 is MNHEY and CDR2 is SMNVEV (reference sequence). The CDR3 length is 18 residues. The V and J ends lost 0 bases and 5 bases, in that order; junction bases with no gene match: 12.

Turning to this clonotype: A far bigger clonotype differs at one base, so this is likely a read error. The chain recombines TRBV7-3 with TRBJ2-2; TRBD2 is a possible D gene (5 bases). Germline V gene sequence: CDR1 SGHTA, CDR2 FQGTGA. The CDR3 is 12 amino acids. CDR3 sequence reads: CASSSGSGERFF. Written as DNA, the CDR3 is TGTGCCAGCAGTTCGGGGTCCGGGGAGCGGTTTTTT.

Ten or more counts support this clonotype. The chain carries TRBV5-1 and TRBJ2-2; D gene unclear. The CDR3 length is 12 residues. The germline CDR1 and CDR2 sequences are SGHRS and YFSETQ. The V end was cut by 4 bases, the J end by 8 bases, with 9 bases between. The CDR3 loop is CASSHPKGELFF. The CDR3 DNA sequence: TGCGCCAGCAGCCACCCCAAGGGGGAGCTGTTTTTT.

This clonotype was seen once. A much larger clone differs by one base, so this may be a read error. The chain combines TRBV27 with TRBJ2-3; 8 nucleotides agree with TRBD2. The CDR3 totals 15 residues. The V and J ends lost 2 bases and 4 bases, in that order; junction bases with no gene match: 5. Germline CDR1 and CDR2: MNHEY and SMNVEV (reference sequence). CDR3 bases: TGTGCCAGCAGTTTAAGCGCGGGAGGTCCAGATACGCAGTATTTT. Residues: CASSLSAGGPDTQYF.

This clonotype was detected many times. The rearrangement uses TRBV12-5 and TRBJ2-1; TRBD1 is a possible D gene (5 bases). Germline V gene sequence: CDR1 LGHNT, CDR2 FRNRAP. Trimming took 10 bases from V and 5 from J, leaving 27 bases between them. There are 17 residues in the CDR3. CDR3 loop: CATTRAGLGIGDNEQFF. The CDR3 DNA sequence: TGTGCTACTACCCGGGCAGGGTTAGGTATCGGCGACAATGAGCAGTTCTTC.

There are many counts of this clonotype. The V call is TRBV11-2, the J call TRBJ2-7, with TRBD2 identical over 9 bases. V gave up 5 bases and J gave up 3 bases; unmatched junction bases: 14. The CDR3 has 17 residues. Per the germline V gene, CDR1 is SGHAT and CDR2 is FQNNGV. CDR3 residues: CASSTVRGASGNYEQYF. Here the CDR3 DNA reads TGTGCCAGCAGCACTGTCCGTGGGGCTAGCGGGAACTACGAGCAGTACTTC.

This clonotype was counted only a few times. The rearrangement uses TRBV7-9 and TRBJ2-7, with no clear D. Trimming removed 8 bases at V and 5 bases at J, with 16 bases between. From germline, CDR1 is SEHNR and CDR2 FQNEAQ (reference sequence). CDR3 length: 13 residues. CDR3 bases: TGTGCCAGCTCCTTTCCCTCTTCGGACGAGCAGTACTTC. This gives the protein CASSFPSSDEQYF.

This clonotype occurred a few times. The chain employs TRBV28 and TRBJ2-4; maybe TRBD1 (5 bases). This CDR3 contains 14 residues. Deletions cut 6 bases from V and 7 bases from J, with 16 bases between. Germline CDR1 MDHEN, CDR2 SYDVKM. The CDR3 DNA sequence: TGTGCCAGCAGCCCCCGGACAAGTGGGAACATTCAGTACTTC. Protein sequence: CASSPRTSGNIQYF.

Comments on this clonotype: Relative to the germline gene, one junction end is altered; a read error may explain this. V gene TRBV4-1 combines with J gene TRBJ2-7; possible D gene TRBD2, 5 bases. The CDR3 sequence is 16 residues long. Germline V CDR1 and CDR2: MGHRA, YSYEKL. The CDR3 DNA is TGTGCCAGCAGCCAAGATCCGGGGATAGGGTCCTACGAGCAGTACTTC. Amino acid sequence: CASSQDPGIGSYEQYF.

This chain links TRBV3-1 with TRBJ2-7; D possibly uses TRBD1 or TRBD2 (5 bases each). The CDR3 covers 16 residues. The V end lost 4 bases, the J end lost 6 bases, and 22 bases lay between the germline ends. Germline assignment: CDR1 LGHDT and CDR2 YNNKEL (reference sequence). The CDR3 is CASSPWATIGGPEQYF. The CDR3 DNA sequence: TGTGCCAGCAGCCCTTGGGCTACTATTGGGGGTCCCGAGCAGTACTTC.

Ten or more counts support this clonotype. This rearrangement joins TRBV7-8 to TRBJ2-7; possibly TRBD1 or TRBD2 for D (6 bases each). The CDR3 covers 16 residues. Germline V lookup: CDR1 SGHVS, CDR2 FQNEAQ. V gave up 3 bases and J gave up 5 bases, with 20 bases separating them. This chain's CDR3 is CASSFRARGGNDEQYF. In DNA, the CDR3 is TGTGCCAGCAGCTTTCGTGCCCGAGGGGGGAACGACGAGCAGTACTTC.

This clonotype has more than one count but fewer than ten. The rearrangement uses TRBV13 and TRBJ2-4; TRBD1 might be the D (5 bases). The CDR3 runs 16 residues. V was clipped by 1 base and J by 0 bases, with 10 bases between them. Germline CDR1 is PRHDT and CDR2 is FYEKMQ (reference sequence). The DNA for the CDR3 is TGTGCCAGCAGCTTAGAAGGGGCCATAGCCAAAAACATTCAGTACTTC. This codes for CASSLEGAIAKNIQYF. The full variable domain, completed using reference TRBV13 and TRBJ2-4, is AAGVIQSPRHLIKEKRETATLKCYPIPRHDTVYWYQQGPGQDPQFLISFYEKMQSDKGSIPDRFSAQQFSDYHSELNMSSLELGDSALYFCASSLEGAIAKNIQYFGAGTRLSVL.

This clonotype appeared many times. The rearrangement joins TRBV12-3 or TRBV12-4 to TRBJ2-7; 7 bases are a match to TRBD1. V lost 5 bases and J lost 2; bases outside the gene matches: 18. CDR3 length equals 18 residues. CDR3 sequence: CASSAQGFLGGWTYEQYF. DNA of the CDR3: TGTGCCAGCAGTGCACAGGGGTTTCTCGGAGGATGGACCTACGAGCAGTACTTC.

This clonotype was counted a few times. The chain employs TRBV28 and TRBJ1-6; a possible D gene is TRBD1 (5 bases). The CDR3 extends over 16 amino acids. In germline, CDR1 is MDHEN, CDR2 SYDVKM. V dropped 3 bases and J dropped 1 base, with 10 bases sitting between them. CDR3 protein: CASSFPGESYNSPLHF. In DNA form, the CDR3 reads TGTGCCAGCAGTTTTCCGGGGGAATCCTATAATTCACCCCTCCACTTT. The whole variable domain, remainder taken from reference TRBV28 and TRBJ1-6, is DVKVTQSSRYLVKRTGEKVFLECVQDMDHENMFWYRQDPGLGLRLIYFSYDVKMKEKGDIPEGYSVSREKKERFSLILESASTNQTSMYLCASSFPGESYNSPLHFGNGTRLTVT.

At least ten counts were recorded for this clonotype. The V gene is TRBV7-9, the J gene TRBJ2-5; 13 bases are shared with TRBD2. The CDR3 covers 19 residues. Germline-derived CDR1 and CDR2 are SEHNR and FQNEAQ (reference sequence). The J segment lost 5 bases and the V segment lost 3 bases, leaving 15 bases of the junction unmatched. The CDR3 DNA reads TGTGCCAGCAGCTTTGGGCCTGGGACTAGCGGGGAGCTTTTTGAGACCCAGTACTTC. This encodes CASSFGPGTSGELFETQYF.

As to this clonotype: A much larger clone sits a single nucleotide away, making a read error possible. The chain is built from TRBV2 and TRBJ1-2, with 8 nucleotides matching TRBD1. Germline CDR1 SNHLY, CDR2 FYNNEI. J gave up 4 bases and V 10 bases, and 11 bases lay outside the gene matches. The CDR3 runs to 14 residues. Here the CDR3 reads CATPRGQESYGYTF. The DNA for the CDR3 is TGTGCCACTCCGAGGGGACAGGAGTCCTATGGCTACACCTTC.

This clonotype was seen a few times. The chain carries TRBV10-3 and TRBJ2-7, with 13 bases lining up with TRBD2. This CDR3 region has 16 residues. V was pared by 7 bases and J by 0 bases, with 6 bases of the junction left unmatched. The germline gives CDR1 ENHRY, CDR2 SYGVKD. Written as DNA, the CDR3 is TGTGCCATCAAAGGGACTAGCGGGATAAGCTCCTACGAGCAGTACTTC. The encoded protein is CAIKGTSGISSYEQYF.

V usage is TRBV5-4 and J usage is TRBJ2-1; D ambiguous. The CDR3 covers 13 residues. Germline values: CDR1 SGHNT, CDR2 YYREEE (reference sequence). V was pared by 3 bases and J by 4 bases, with 8 bases between. CDR3 in amino acids: CASSYLPYNEQFF. DNA of the CDR3: TGTGCCAGCAGCTACCTTCCTTACAATGAGCAGTTCTTC.